This T cell receptor beta chain was sequenced for a study of Graves' ophthalmopathy and Graves' hyperthyroidism. Turning to the study itself: Peripheral blood collection took place at initial diagnosis, before any treatment.

As concerns this clonotype: Its antigen is not known.

Transcripts of RNA were the source for amplifying TCR beta CDR3 regions. First-round RT-PCR relied on HTBI primers, and a second-round multiplex PCR came next. Using its own MiXCR run on the multiplex PCR reads, TCRdb lists one record per CDR3 protein. The sample gives about 220,000 distinct CDR3 sequences, roughly 21% of which show up once; approximately 40% is in the top ten. General study points: Ophthalmopathy cases were distinguished from stable hyperthyroidism by a 13-signature model, reaching 87.88% sensitivity and about 81% specificity.

Sequencing was done on a sample of peripheral blood. This sequence originates from a woman aged 45-65 years with Graves' ophthalmopathy.

CDR3 region: CASSGASGDQDQPQHF. CDR3 DNA sequence: TGTGCCAGCAGTGGAGCTTCAGGGGATCAGGATCAGCCCCAGCATTTT. The rearrangement uses TRBV6-2 or TRBV6-3 and TRBJ1-5; tentatively, D is TRBD1 (6 bases). This CDR3 has 16 amino acids. Looked up from germline, CDR1 is MNHEY and CDR2 is SVGEGT. Trimming took off 5 bases at V and 5 bases at J, with 19 bases between the two ends.